These T cell receptor beta chains were read from a single sample in a study of T cells in Graves' hyperthyroidism and ophthalmopathy. TCRdb analysed the multiplex PCR reads with MiXCR anew, one entry per CDR3 protein. The sample has 350,000 to 500,000 distinct CDR3 sequences; around 13% are singletons. Sequencing input: blood. The receptors stem from a woman aged 18-29 years with Graves' hyperthyroidism. The CDR3 runs from the conserved cysteine through the conserved F or W. D genes are given only for firm matches. Clone size is stated in some rows and not others, as once, few, many or a class when expanded.

j_call clone_size d_call v_call cdr3_aa cdr3_nt
TRBJ2-5 - TRBD2 TRBV3-1 CASSQEAGLAETQYF TGTGCCAGCAGCCAAGAGGCGGGACTAGCAGAGACCCAGTACTTC
TRBJ2-1 many TRBD2 TRBV5-1 CASSLSSGSIRRRDNEQFF TGCGCCAGCAGCTTGTCTAGCGGGAGTATTCGACGTCGGGACAATGAGCAGTTCTTC
TRBJ2-1 many TRBD1 TRBV7-6 CASSLAGQGLGDEQFF TGTGCCAGCAGCTTAGCAGGACAGGGATTGGGAGATGAGCAGTTCTTC
TRBJ2-3 many - TRBV6-1 CASSEAAGYTDTQYF TGTGCCAGCAGCGAAGCGGCAGGATACACAGATACGCAGTATTTT
TRBJ2-1 - - TRBV29-1 CSVDRSKRVNYNEQFF TGCAGCGTTGACCGATCCAAGCGGGTCAACTACAATGAGCAGTTCTTC
TRBJ1-2 - TRBD1 TRBV15 CATSIGGPQGYTF TGTGCCACCAGCATAGGGGGCCCTCAAGGCTACACCTTC
TRBJ2-7 many - TRBV3-1 CASSPSGGEQYF TGTGCCAGCAGCCCGAGCGGTGGAGAGCAGTACTTC
TRBJ2-7 - - TRBV10-3 CAISGAGYDEQYF TGTGCCATCAGTGGGGCAGGGTACGACGAGCAGTACTTC
TRBJ1-2 many - TRBV6-1 CAISRNGYTF TGTGCCATCAGCCGGAATGGCTACACCTTC
TRBJ2-6 many - TRBV15 CATSRDQGSGANVLTF TGTGCCACCAGCAGAGATCAGGGGTCTGGGGCCAACGTCCTGACTTTC
TRBJ2-1 many - TRBV28 CASSTTVSQRIYNEQFF TGTGCCAGCAGCACAACCGTGTCCCAGCGGATCTACAATGAGCAGTTCTTC
TRBJ1-2 many TRBD1 TRBV5-6 CASSLGQGRMNYGYTF TGTGCCAGCAGCTTGGGACAGGGGCGTATGAACTATGGCTACACCTTC
TRBJ2-7 many TRBD1 TRBV28 CASSPRGGTGPYEQYF TGTGCCAGCAGCCCCAGAGGGGGGACAGGGCCATACGAGCAGTACTTC
TRBJ1-2 many - TRBV10-3 CAISDRAYYGYTF TGTGCCATCAGTGACCGGGCATACTATGGCTACACCTTC
TRBJ2-1 few TRBD2 TRBV11-3 CASSSPSGRAYNEQFF TGTGCCAGCAGCTCCCCTAGCGGGAGGGCCTACAATGAGCAGTTCTTC
TRBJ2-2 many - TRBV20-1 CSARVGVNTGELFF TGCAGTGCTAGAGTAGGGGTGAACACCGGGGAGCTGTTTTTT
TRBJ2-7 - TRBD1 TRBV10-3 CAISPGQGIYEQYF TGTGCCATCAGTCCGGGACAGGGGATCTACGAGCAGTACTTC
TRBJ1-5 - TRBD1 TRBV30 CAWATGESQPQHF TGTGCCTGGGCGACAGGGGAGAGCCAGCCCCAGCATTTT
TRBJ2-1 many - TRBV12-3/TRBV12-4 CASRRVGTYNEQFF TGTGCCAGCAGGAGGGTTGGAACATACAATGAGCAGTTCTTC
TRBJ1-1 - - TRBV3-1 CASSQFENTEAFF TGTGCCAGCAGCCAGTTCGAGAACACTGAAGCTTTCTTT
TRBJ2-2 few TRBD1 TRBV28 CASMPLGRGRTGELFF TGTGCCAGCATGCCCCTTGGCAGGGGGCGCACCGGGGAGCTGTTTTTT
TRBJ1-5 - - TRBV10-3 CAISDPVRDQPQHF TGTGCCATCAGTGACCCGGTGAGGGATCAGCCCCAGCATTTT
TRBJ2-1 many TRBD1 TRBV27 CASSPKSPGTAYNEQFF TGTGCCAGCAGTCCCAAGAGTCCCGGGACAGCCTACAATGAGCAGTTCTTC
TRBJ1-2 many TRBD1 TRBV18 CASSPPRDRDGYTF TGTGCCAGCTCACCACCGCGGGACAGGGATGGCTACACCTTC
TRBJ2-1 - TRBD1 TRBV19 CASSLTGQKYEQFF TGTGCCAGTAGCCTGACGGGACAGAAGTATGAGCAGTTCTTC
TRBJ2-3 many - TRBV2 CASKVGATDTQYF TGTGCCAGCAAAGTGGGGGCCACAGATACGCAGTATTTT
TRBJ2-7 many - TRBV13 CASSLGGKVPYEQYF TGTGCCAGCAGCTTAGGGGGTAAGGTCCCCTACGAGCAGTACTTC
TRBJ2-7 few - TRBV5-1 CASSLGGGTVYEQYF TGCGCCAGCAGCTTGGGTGGAGGGACTGTCTACGAGCAGTACTTC
TRBJ2-5 many TRBD1 TRBV29-1 CSVELTGVGETQYF TGCAGCGTTGAATTGACAGGGGTAGGGGAGACCCAGTACTTC
TRBJ2-7 few - TRBV6-1 CASIPLVRAGPPYEQYF TGTGCCAGCATCCCACTAGTTCGGGCAGGGCCCCCCTACGAGCAGTACTTC
TRBJ2-1 many - TRBV10-1 CASSHGQGRNEQFF TGCGCCAGCTCGCACGGCCAGGGACGCAATGAGCAGTTCTTC
TRBJ1-2 many - TRBV7-2 CASSAYRVGSIFGYTF TGTGCCAGCAGCGCCTACAGGGTAGGGTCAATTTTTGGCTACACCTTC
TRBJ2-5 few TRBD2 TRBV7-7 CASSLGLAGTGETQYF TGTGCTAGCAGCCTGGGACTAGCGGGAACCGGAGAGACCCAGTACTTC
TRBJ2-1 many TRBD2 TRBV15 CATSRGGSGLAGEGSYNEQFF TGTGCCACCAGCCGAGGGGGTTCGGGGCTAGCGGGAGAGGGCTCCTACAATGAGCAGTTCTTC
TRBJ2-2 many - TRBV11-2 CASSLAPGNTGELFF TGTGCCAGCAGCTTAGCTCCAGGGAACACCGGGGAGCTGTTTTTT
TRBJ1-1 many TRBD1 TRBV7-9 CASSMDRGFTEAFF TGTGCCAGCAGCATGGACAGGGGTTTTACTGAAGCTTTCTTT
TRBJ2-5 few TRBD2 TRBV6-1 CASSRALLAGGLETQYF TGTGCCAGCAGCCGCGCCCTCCTAGCGGGAGGGCTCGAGACCCAGTACTTC